One and the same sample provided the 3 T cell receptor beta chains below, sequenced in a study of glioma-infiltrating T cells (dated by TCRdb to about 2016). This sample was sequenced with an Illumina MiSeq. TCR alpha and beta CDR3 regions were amplified with the iRepertoire nested amplicon-rescue multiplex PCR (arm-PCR) platform from RNA. The raw public data were reprocessed by TCRdb itself: fastp quality trimming at Q25, MiXCR clonotype calling, in-frame beta chains only. Each record represents a unique CDR3 protein, reported with the most common genes and DNA among its rows. The sample data list around 350,000 distinct CDR3 sequences, and roughly 41% of these were observed just once. In total, the top ten clones hold 9.5% to 15% of the sample. Sequenced: glioma tissue, nonneoplastic brain tissue, or PBMCs (not recorded which). All receptors derive from a human donor with low-grade glioma or glioblastoma, undergoing nonglioma brain surgery, or in good health (not recorded which).

The CDR3 is CASSRDGGTDTQYF. CDR3 nucleotides: TGTGCCAGCAGCCGGGACGGGGGCACAGATACGCAGTATTTT. V gene TRBV7-3 combines with J gene TRBJ2-3; D may be TRBD1 or TRBD2 (5 bases each). Germline V gives CDR1 SGHTA, CDR2 FQGTGA. CDR3 length equals 14 residues. V was cut by 5 bases and J by 1 base, with 10 bases left in between.

This clonotype was observed a handful of times. The chain employs TRBV7-2 and TRBJ2-3; D perhaps matches TRBD2 (5 bases). The CDR3 length is 14 residues. The ends were cut back, 3 bases at V and 2 bases at J, with 9 bases in the middle. In germline, CDR1 is SGHTA, CDR2 FQGNSA. DNA for the CDR3: TGTGCCAGCAGCTTCCGGGGAGACACAGATACGCAGTATTTT. Protein: CASSFRGDTDTQYF.

There are many counts of this clonotype. This chain uses TRBV6-2 or TRBV6-3 with TRBJ2-3, with unresolved D. Germline loops: CDR1 MNHEY, CDR2 SVGEGT. The CDR3 is made up of 13 amino acids. Trimming removed 2 bases at V and 4 bases at J, with 7 bases between. The CDR3 sequence: CASSYGPSDTQYF. The CDR3 bases are TGTGCCAGCAGTTACGGCCCTTCAGATACGCAGTATTTT.